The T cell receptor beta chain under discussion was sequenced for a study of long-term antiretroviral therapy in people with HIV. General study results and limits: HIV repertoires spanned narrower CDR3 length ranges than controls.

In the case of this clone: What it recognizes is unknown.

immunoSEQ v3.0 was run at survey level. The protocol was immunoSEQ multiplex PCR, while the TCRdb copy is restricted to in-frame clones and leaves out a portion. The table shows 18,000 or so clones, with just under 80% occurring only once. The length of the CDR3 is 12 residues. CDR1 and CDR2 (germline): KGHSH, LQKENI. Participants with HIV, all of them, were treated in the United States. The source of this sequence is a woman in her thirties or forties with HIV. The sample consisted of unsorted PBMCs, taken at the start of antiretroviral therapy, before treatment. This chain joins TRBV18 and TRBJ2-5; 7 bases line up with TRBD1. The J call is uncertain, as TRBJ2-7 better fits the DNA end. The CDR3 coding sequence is TGTGCCAGCTCACGGGACAGCTACGAGCAGTACTTC. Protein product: CASSRDSYEQYF.